This T cell receptor beta chain was sequenced during a study of T cells in women clearing cervical HPV infection. About the research overall: Control women cleared a single incident HPV16 infection within 12 months. Findings and caveats of the study: Associations may precede or follow infection; HPV-specific or memory T cells were not isolated. Repertoire richness, not evenness, was significantly elevated in CIN3+ cases versus controls.

Concerning this clone: Its antigen is still unknown.

Clones were read by immunoSEQ multiplex PCR, and TCRdb kept only the in-frame ones, dropping some. This sample contains 30,000 to 35,000 clones. The source of this sequence is a woman between 18 and 70 years old with a cervical HPV16 infection that either progressed to CIN3+ or cleared (not recorded which). Source material: blood buffy coat.

Incomplete CDR3 DNA: TGTGCCTGGAGTGTTATGACAGGGAGTCATGGC. Translation gives CAWSVMTGSHG. The CDR3 as a whole reads CAWSVMTGSHGYTF. The J gene is TRBJ1-2, the V gene TRBV30, with 7 positions matching TRBD1. The CDR3 goes on 3 residues after the read ends, and that part is filled in from the germline J gene. This CDR3 comprises 14 residues. Unmatched junction bases numbered 7, after V lost 0 bases and J lost 6 bases. Germline V gene sequence: CDR1 GTSNPN, CDR2 SVGIG (reference sequence).